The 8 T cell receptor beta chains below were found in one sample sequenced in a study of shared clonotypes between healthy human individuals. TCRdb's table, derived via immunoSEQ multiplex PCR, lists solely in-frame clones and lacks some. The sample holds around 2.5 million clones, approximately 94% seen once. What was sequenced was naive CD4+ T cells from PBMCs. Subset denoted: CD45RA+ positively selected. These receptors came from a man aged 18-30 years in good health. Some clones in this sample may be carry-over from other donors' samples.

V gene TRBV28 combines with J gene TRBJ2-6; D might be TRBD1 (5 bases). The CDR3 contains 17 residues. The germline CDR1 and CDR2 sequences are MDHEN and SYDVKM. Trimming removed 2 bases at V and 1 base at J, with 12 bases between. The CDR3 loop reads CASSLVVPGSGANVLTF. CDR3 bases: TGTGCCAGCAGTTTAGTCGTCCCAGGGTCTGGGGCCAACGTCCTGACTTTC.

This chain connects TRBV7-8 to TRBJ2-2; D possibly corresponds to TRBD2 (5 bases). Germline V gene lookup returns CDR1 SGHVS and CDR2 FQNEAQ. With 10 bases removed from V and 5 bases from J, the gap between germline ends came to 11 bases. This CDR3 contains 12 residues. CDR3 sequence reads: CAIRGGTGELFF. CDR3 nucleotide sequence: TGTGCCATTCGGGGTGGGACCGGGGAGCTGTTTTTT.

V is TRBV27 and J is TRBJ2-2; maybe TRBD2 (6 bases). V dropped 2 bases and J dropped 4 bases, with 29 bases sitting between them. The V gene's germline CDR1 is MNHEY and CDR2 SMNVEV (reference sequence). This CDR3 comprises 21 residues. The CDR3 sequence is CASSLPSWGGGIGPGTGELFF. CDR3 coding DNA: TGTGCCAGCAGTTTACCGAGCTGGGGCGGCGGGATCGGGCCCGGCACCGGGGAGCTGTTTTTT.

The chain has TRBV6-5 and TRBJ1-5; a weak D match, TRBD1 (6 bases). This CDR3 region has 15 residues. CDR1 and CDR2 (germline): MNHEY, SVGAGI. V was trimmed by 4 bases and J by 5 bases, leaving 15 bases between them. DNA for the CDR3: TGTGCCAGCAGTTCGCAGCAGGGGTCTCATCAGCCCCAGCATTTT. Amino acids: CASSSQQGSHQPQHF.

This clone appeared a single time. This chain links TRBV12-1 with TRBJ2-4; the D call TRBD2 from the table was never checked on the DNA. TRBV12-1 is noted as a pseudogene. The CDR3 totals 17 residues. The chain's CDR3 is CASSFAVAGGPKNIQYF. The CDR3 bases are TGTGCCAGCAGCTTTGCGGTAGCGGGAGGACCTAAAAACATTCAGTACTTC.

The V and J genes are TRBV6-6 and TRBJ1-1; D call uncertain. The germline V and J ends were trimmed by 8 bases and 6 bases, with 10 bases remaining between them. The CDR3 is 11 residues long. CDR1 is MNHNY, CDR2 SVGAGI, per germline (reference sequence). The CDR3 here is CASDKGAEAFF. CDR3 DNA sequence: TGTGCCAGCGATAAGGGCGCTGAAGCTTTCTTT.

Written as DNA, the CDR3 is TGTGCCAGCAGCTACGGAGCGGGAGACTACAATGAGCAGTTCTTC. Its translation is CASSYGAGDYNEQFF. The rearrangement joins TRBV9 to TRBJ2-1, with 8 bases matching TRBD2. Germline V gives CDR1 SGDLS, CDR2 YYNGEE. J gave up 3 bases and V 4 bases, and 6 bases lay outside the gene matches. The CDR3 consists of 15 residues.

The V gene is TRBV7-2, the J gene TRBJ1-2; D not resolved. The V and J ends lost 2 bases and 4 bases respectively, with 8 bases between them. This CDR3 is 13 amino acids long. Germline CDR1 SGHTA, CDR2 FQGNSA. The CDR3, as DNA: TGTGCCAGCAGCTTAAGGGTCGTCTATGGCTACACCTTC. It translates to CASSLRVVYGYTF.